This T cell receptor (beta chain) appears in the sequencing data of a study of T cells in Graves' hyperthyroidism and ophthalmopathy. Out of roughly 10 ml of fresh peripheral blood came the PBMCs. The study, taken as a whole, reports: Blood samples included most of the expanded thyroid clonotypes exceeding 0.001. Classification by a 13 V-J model distinguished ophthalmopathy from stable hyperthyroidism. Before onset, ophthalmopathy was predicted by the model a median about 6.2 months earlier.

The CDR3 loop spans 15 amino acids. The germline V and J ends were trimmed by 5 bases and 0 bases, with 13 bases remaining between them. Germline CDR1 and CDR2: MNHEY and SMNVEV (reference sequence). This clonotype was observed at least ten times. The antigen is undetermined. There were TCR beta CDR3 regions amplified from RNA transcripts. HTBI primers drove first-round RT-PCR of the TCR CDR3. TCRdb independently ran MiXCR on the multiplex PCR reads; one entry per CDR3 protein. The sample records around 480,000 distinct CDR3 sequences, about an eighth being singletons. This sequence joins TRBV27 and TRBJ1-1; a possible D gene is TRBD1 (5 bases). The specimen was blood. This receptor was identified in a woman between 18 and 30 years old with Graves' hyperthyroidism. The CDR3: CASSTLGRLNTEAFF. In DNA form, the CDR3 reads TGTGCCAGCAGTACCTTGGGGCGGCTGAACACTGAAGCTTTCTTT.